These 14 T cell receptor beta chains were all obtained from the same sample, sequenced in a study of PD-L1 blockade in urothelial cancer. TCRdb's copy holds only in-frame clones and misses some; the assay was immunoSEQ multiplex PCR. Of 40,000 to 50,000 clones listed, roughly 86% are singletons. Documented time point: peripheral blood 6 weeks after treatment start. Sequencing was performed on PBMCs, taken around atezolizumab (anti-PD-L1) treatment. The receptors were sampled from a man between 60 and 75 years old with urothelial cancer.

This chain joins TRBV2 and TRBJ2-2, with a tentative D call TRBD1 (5 bases). V was trimmed by 7 bases and J by 5 bases, leaving 11 bases between them. The germline V gene encodes CDR1 SNHLY and CDR2 FYNNEI. The CDR3 totals 13 residues. This CDR3 is CASKTDGTGELFF. The CDR3 DNA reads as TGTGCCAGCAAGACAGATGGAACCGGGGAGCTGTTTTTT.

V gene TRBV28 combines with J gene TRBJ2-3, with 10 bases matching TRBD2. Germline loops: CDR1 MDHEN, CDR2 SYDVKM. CDR3 length: 15 amino acids. Trimming took 5 bases from V and 3 from J; bases not matched to a gene: 5. CDR3: CASSGAGGKTDTQYF. As DNA, the CDR3 is TGTGCCAGCAGTGGAGCGGGGGGGAAAACAGATACGCAGTATTTT.

The gene calls are TRBV23-1 and TRBJ2-7, with D possibly TRBD2 on 6 matching bases. TRBV23-1 is sorted into the ORF group, with uncertain function. The CDR3 extends over 14 amino acids. V lost 4 bases and J lost 2, with 12 bases in between. As DNA, the CDR3 is TGCGCCAGCAGTCTTGCAGGGAGGCCCTACGAGCAGTACTTC. As protein: CASSLAGRPYEQYF.

J is TRBJ2-6 and V is TRBV10-3, with D perhaps matching TRBD2 (5 bases). The CDR3 extends over 15 amino acids. CDR1 and CDR2 from the germline V gene are ENHRY and SYGVKD. With 4 bases removed from V and 0 bases from J, the gap between germline ends came to 7 bases. CDR3 bases: TGTGCCATCAGTGGACGGGACTCTGGGGCCAACGTCCTGACTTTC. This encodes CAISGRDSGANVLTF.

This clone has a handful of counts. This CDR3 is CASSLNGGATDTQYF. In nucleotides, the CDR3 is TGTGCCAGCAGTTTAAACGGGGGGGCAACAGATACGCAGTATTTT. The genes are TRBV28 and TRBJ2-3; 8 nucleotides align to TRBD2. The CDR3 spans 15 residues. V lost 2 bases and J lost 3; bases outside the gene matches: 4. The V gene's germline CDR1 is MDHEN and CDR2 SYDVKM.

The chain recombines TRBV23-1 with TRBJ2-7, with 9 positions matching TRBD1. TRBV23-1 is filed as an ORF, its function uncertain. J gave up 3 bases and V 2 bases, and 14 bases lay outside the gene matches. The CDR3 has 18 residues. In DNA form, the CDR3 reads TGCGCCAGCAGTCAACCCGACAGGGGGTTCCCTTTCATCTACGAGCAGTACTTC. Translated, it gives CASSQPDRGFPFIYEQYF.

V usage is TRBV4-2 and J usage is TRBJ2-3; D is perhaps TRBD2 (6 bases). The germline gives CDR1 LGHNA, CDR2 YNFKEQ. Trimming stripped 1 base from V and 6 bases from J, with 14 bases between. CDR3 size: 15 residues. CDR3 protein: CASSQAGSTADTQYF. CDR3 DNA sequence: TGTGCCAGCAGCCAAGCCGGGAGTACCGCGGATACGCAGTATTTT.

This clone was recorded only once. The genes are TRBV5-1 and TRBJ2-3; TRBD2 might be the D (7 bases). The germline V and J ends were trimmed by 0 bases and 6 bases, with 14 bases remaining between them. From germline, CDR1 is SGHRS and CDR2 YFSETQ. The CDR3 sequence is 15 residues long. The CDR3 loop is CASSLALGGQDTQYF. The DNA for the CDR3 is TGCGCCAGCAGCTTGGCCTTGGGGGGGCAGGATACGCAGTATTTT.

This clone was detected only once. This sequence joins TRBV7-2 and TRBJ2-3; D may be TRBD2 (6 bases). V gave up 1 base and J gave up 4 bases, with 12 bases separating them. The germline V gene has CDR1 SGHTA and CDR2 FQGNSA. This CDR3 has 15 amino acids. For the CDR3, the DNA is TGTGCCAGCAGCTTAGTCGGGACTCAGGCAGATACGCAGTATTTT. Translated: CASSLVGTQADTQYF.

V usage is TRBV7-6 and J usage is TRBJ1-3; perhaps TRBD1 as D (5 bases). Germline assignment: CDR1 SGHVS and CDR2 FNYEAQ. The CDR3 sequence is 18 residues long. V lost 0 bases to trimming and J lost 1 base, with 16 bases between them. The CDR3 protein is CASSLASWGTDSGNTIYF. The CDR3 region has the DNA TGTGCCAGCAGCTTAGCTTCGTGGGGCACCGATTCTGGAAACACCATATATTTT. The whole variable domain, remainder taken from reference TRBV7-6 and TRBJ1-3, is GAGVSQSPRYKVTKRGQDVALRCDPISGHVSLYWYRQALGQGPEFLTYFNYEAQQDKSGLPNDRFSAERPEGSISTLTIQRTEQRDSAMYRCASSLASWGTDSGNTIYFGEGSWLTVV.

Only a few counts were recorded for this clone. The chain joins TRBV27 to TRBJ2-7; 11 nucleotides line up with TRBD1. CDR3 size: 14 residues. Trimming cost V 5 bases and J 3 bases; bases outside gene matches: 3. Germline loops: CDR1 MNHEY, CDR2 SMNVEV (reference sequence). The chain's CDR3 is CASSPGTGGYEQYF. CDR3 DNA sequence: TGTGCCAGCAGTCCCGGGACAGGGGGCTACGAGCAGTACTTC.

This clone has more than one count but fewer than ten. The chain recombines TRBV6-5 with TRBJ1-2; D ambiguous. This CDR3 comprises 11 residues. V lost 5 bases to trimming and J lost 7 bases, with 8 bases between them. Germline V lookup: CDR1 MNHEY, CDR2 SVGAGI. The CDR3 loop is CASSISGGYTF. The DNA of the CDR3 is TGTGCCAGCAGTATCTCGGGTGGCTACACCTTC.

The chain has TRBV5-1 and TRBJ2-1; 8 positions agree with TRBD1. Trimming at V came to 2 bases and at J to 7 bases, leaving 8 bases not matched to a gene. The CDR3 contains 15 residues. Germline CDR1 SGHRS, CDR2 YFSETQ. DNA for the CDR3: TGCGCCAGCAGCTTTGGACAGGGCATTGAGAATGAGCAGTTCTTC. It yields the protein CASSFGQGIENEQFF.

This chain links TRBV7-8 with TRBJ2-3; TRBD1 is a possible D gene (5 bases). Looked up from germline, CDR1 is SGHVS and CDR2 is FQNEAQ. The CDR3 contains 14 residues. With 2 bases removed from V and 2 bases from J, the gap between germline ends came to 8 bases. CDR3 nucleotide sequence: TGTGCCAGCAGCTTACAGGGTCCCACAGATACGCAGTATTTT. Encoded protein: CASSLQGPTDTQYF.